This TCR beta chain is from a study of cytomegalovirus exposure and HLA in healthy donors (TCRdb year 2017). As for the study more broadly: In an earlier analysis of fewer than 750 of the donors, 276 Gb of sequence data and about 110 million unique TCR beta sequences from 180 million or so T cells were reported. An early release that covered about 600 HLA-typed donors contained around 300 gigabases of sequencing data and tens of millions of unique TCR sequences. The genetic ancestry cluster associated with self-reported Caucasian donors included roughly 84% of the roughly 400 genotyped donors. The aim of the study was to test whether cataloging public T cell receptors could identify signatures of past pathogen exposure. The study profiled the T cell repertoires of fewer than 850 subjects by immunosequencing and related them to cytomegalovirus serostatus. Besides the first cohort of 550 to 750 subjects, a separate validation cohort made up of some 110 different subjects was used. The study combined high-throughput TCR immunosequencing, statistical association of individual TCRs with disease status, and machine learning to predict cytomegalovirus infection status. In a later analysis, previously published TCR beta repertoires from more than 500 donors were re-analyzed and high-resolution HLA genotyping was added so that TCR occurrence patterns could be studied. In the later analysis, no new phenotypic data were used to find candidate immune exposures; instead, reliance was placed on TCR beta sequences and their occurrence across donors. An earlier analysis of 587 of the donors used high-throughput TCR beta sequencing to judge whether each TCR beta V gene segment behaved as functional or pseudogenic. Alongside the repertoire data, information on donor age, sex, ethnicity and CMV serostatus was compiled. Genome-wide SNP genotypes for about 65% of the roughly 700 donors were used in a later genetic analysis, which treated that subset as a discovery cohort. Every discovery cohort repertoire had been produced on one sequencing platform. Both class I and class II loci were covered by HLA typing, at four-digit resolution. Typing coverage varied by locus: roughly 629-630 donors for A, B, C, DRB1 and DQB1; more than 500 for DQA1; approximately 570 for DPA1; fewer than 480 for DPB1. Because of strong linkage in the cohort, roughly five DR-DQ haplotypes were treated as single units for association and clustering. Among 350 to 400 genotyped donors of the cohort, an average of approximately 240,000 unique TCR beta nucleotide sequences were sequenced per donor, around a sixth of them non-productive. Study-wide findings and limitations: In an earlier analysis of approximately 590 of the donors, most TCR beta V segments were observed in productive rearrangements about 87% or about 30% of the time, broadly matching IMGT annotations. A cluster of highly shared sequence variants was judged likely to be a technical artifact of the sequencing pipeline. Immune exposure information for the cohort was limited to CMV serostatus. Only TCR beta chains were sequenced in this cohort, and the absence of alpha or paired-chain data limited detectable features. Linkage disequilibrium might explain the correlated functional status among segregating V segments, but an unknown experimental factor could not be excluded. The presence/absence analyses assumed that sequencing depth was roughly uniform across donors, and that assumption may not be true. The classifier was reported to diagnose cytomegalovirus status with high specificity and sensitivity in both the original and validation cohorts. Most CMV-associated TCR beta chains appeared to be HLA-restricted in a later analysis, and the HLA associations seemed to be driven largely by CMV exposure. The authors suggested that the approach could potentially be extended to other disease states and immunological phenotypes. In a later analysis, several top co-occurrence clusters were reported to appear linked to parvovirus B19, influenza, CMV and Epstein-Barr virus. Three of the identified cytomegalovirus-associated TCR beta chains were confirmed in vitro to be specific for cytomegalovirus antigens. While some public TCRs were present in many individuals, most TCR sequences turned up only very rarely across donors. In a later analysis, TCR association rates were found to vary across HLA loci, with the most associated TCRs seen for DRB1 alleles and the fewest for HLA-C alleles. In the study, about 150 TCR beta chains were listed as associated with cytomegalovirus. A later analysis associated around 16,000 TCR beta sequences with specific HLA alleles at a false discovery rate of 0.05. Because counts were too low, seventeen rarely observed V segments, including chromosome 9 orphons, were excluded from the earlier analysis of several hundred of the donors. An association between a missense DCLRE1C variant and V-gene and J-gene trimming of TCR beta chains was found in a later genetic analysis and replicated in an independent cohort. Some IMGT-functional V segments, including TRBV6-2 and TRBV6-3, could not be distinguished by the 87-base-pair reads and were therefore excluded. Because HLA typing was missing for some donors at each locus, association tests included only the typed subset. A further reported finding was that TCR beta sequences accurately predicted the HLA-A and HLA-B alleles for most subjects in the first cohort. Strong co-occurrence of HLA alleles, especially DR and DQ, made assigning TCR associations to individual alleles difficult. A later genetic analysis reported fewer N-insertions in productive TCRs among donors in an Asian-associated ancestry cluster than the roughly 690-donor mean. In a later analysis, HLA-associated TCR beta chains were found to be more clonally expanded and to have lower generation probabilities than equally common non-associated chains.

In total, over 600 healthy bone marrow donors made up the cohort. All cohort members were sampled while nominally healthy, although unrecorded immune exposures were likely present. Of the approximately 700 cohort members, roughly 300 had positive CMV serostatus and 352 had negative CMV serostatus, and CMV serostatus was not recorded for the donor. Every donor gave a peripheral blood sample, and the peripheral blood mononuclear cells from that sample were used for TCR beta sequencing. Genomic DNA extraction from the blood cell samples was performed with the Qiagen DNeasy Blood Extraction Kit. Library creation used the immunoSEQ multiplex PCR assay. For the multiplex PCR, a mixture combining 60 forward primers for TCR Vbeta segments and 13 reverse primers for TCR Jbeta segments was used. The CDR3 region of rearranged TCR beta genes was amplified from genomic DNA by a multiplex PCR assay. The amplified TCR beta libraries were sequenced on the Illumina HiSeq System as 87-base-pair reads. Regarding the original processing steps: A later analysis tallied 80 million to 95 million unique TCR beta chains across the 550 to 850 repertoires, and around 12 million of those chains were shared by two or more donors. Raw reads were error-corrected and collapsed into unique sequences by a nearest-neighbor algorithm in which closely related sequences were merged to remove PCR and sequencing errors. CDR3 sequences were aligned to IMGT reference sequences to assign V, D and J gene segments. Each retained sequence needed at least a six-nucleotide match to both a V gene segment and a J gene segment. A rearrangement was called productive if the CDR3 had no stop codons and remained in frame with V and J, and every other rearrangement was called non-productive. CDR3 was defined by IMGT convention, running from the second conserved V-encoded cysteine to the conserved J-encoded phenylalanine. In an earlier analysis of 550 to 650 of the donors, sequences lacking an unambiguous match to a single V gene segment were excluded. An earlier analysis of over 450 of the donors classified V segments as functional when productive rearrangements were above 56.7% and as segregating when the standard deviation between donors was above 5%. A statistical classification framework was developed to diagnose cytomegalovirus status using the catalog of TCR beta chain sequences. In a later analysis, TCR nucleotide sequences were compared against IMGT/GENE-DB human TR gene sequences so that V and J genes could be assigned. Using the TCRdist pipeline, a later analysis assigned CDR3 sequences along with most-parsimonious VDJ recombination scenarios. In a later analysis, each TCR beta chain was defined by its CDR3 amino acid sequence together with its V-gene family, and reads lacking a unique V-gene family were excluded. To address suspected cross-contamination and a sequencing artifact, a later analysis removed 592 highly shared, low-generation-probability nucleotide sequences. A later analysis calculated a clonal expansion index for each public chain from normalized within-repertoire ranks of inferred template counts. In a later analysis, generation probabilities were computed using a VDJ recombination model fitted to out-of-frame rearrangements, and the results were checked against IGoR. In a later analysis, TCR-TCR, TCR-HLA and TCR-CMV co-occurrence was scored with hypergeometric tests, and a repertoire-size bias correction was applied to TCR pairs. To estimate false discovery rates, a later analysis permuted the HLA or CMV assignments 20 times. In a later analysis, co-occurring TCRs were grouped with DBSCAN, and TCRdist sequence similarity was added when clustering was performed within HLA-allele-positive subsets. Co-occurrence clustering excluded repertoires with fewer than 30,000 or more than 120,000 public chains, plus five with anomalous nucleotide sharing. TCRdb carries this immuneACCESS record with in-frame sequences only. Its versions omit some clonotypes, under half of them owing to an unresolved V gene in the studies checked, with the rest unexplained. That table gives V, J and clone size, and the DNA gave D and trimming. Counted in this sample were some 120,000 clones; approximately 80% of them appeared once. The top ten clonotypes cover less than 4% of the sample.

Only one count was recorded for this clone. This clone's antigen is unknown. No much larger clonotype is one base removed from it; base qualities were not supplied. The cysteine opens and the phenylalanine closes a CDR3 of 16 amino acids. Here the CDR3 DNA is all that survives: 48 bases in frame from base 1. CDR1 and CDR2 (MGHDK, SYGVNS) derive from the germline V gene. V is shortened by 7 bases, J by 1 base, and the region joining them spans 19 bases. The sequence derives from a human donor in good health. Sequenced input: PBMCs. The chain was built from TRBV25-1 and TRBJ1-1; confidence is insufficient to name the D gene. The CDR3 here reads CASTRRGVAGNTEAFF. The bases read TGTGCCAGCACCCGACGAGGAGTAGCGGGGAACACTGAAGCTTTCTTT.